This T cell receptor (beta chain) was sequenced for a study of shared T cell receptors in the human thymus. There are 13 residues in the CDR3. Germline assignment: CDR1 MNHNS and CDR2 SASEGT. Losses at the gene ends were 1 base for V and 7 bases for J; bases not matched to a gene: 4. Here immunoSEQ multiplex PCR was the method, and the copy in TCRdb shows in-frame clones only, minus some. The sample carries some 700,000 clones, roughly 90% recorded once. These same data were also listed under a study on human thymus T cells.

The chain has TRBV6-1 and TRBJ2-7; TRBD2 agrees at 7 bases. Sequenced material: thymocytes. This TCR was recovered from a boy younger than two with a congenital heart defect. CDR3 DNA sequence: TGTGCCAGCAGTGAAGGGGGGGGAATGGAGCAGTACTTC. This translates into CASSEGGGMEQYF.